The present T cell receptor (beta chain) was sequenced within a study of monozygotic twins with inflammatory bowel disease. As to this clonotype: The antigen is not known.

TCRdb reprocessed the 5' RACE reads, with one entry per CDR3 protein and no DNA. The sample spans over 110,000 distinct CDR3 sequences; the ten largest clones claim 2% to 2.5%. Findings and limits, study-wide: The analysis did not separate different T cell subtypes. Clonotype sharing was lower in IBD patients than healthy twins, most markedly with disease activity.

Sequencing was done on a sample of blood. This TCR was sampled from a human donor with ulcerative colitis or Crohn's disease, or a healthy co-twin of an affected twin (not recorded which).

The CDR3 sequence is CASSSIPRGVKNIQYF. The J gene is TRBJ2-4, the V gene TRBV7-6; there is no DNA to check the TCRdb D call of TRBD1. This CDR3 region has 16 residues. CDR1 is SGHVS, CDR2 FNYEAQ, per germline. Based on the CDR3 plus reference TRBV7-6 and TRBJ2-4, the full variable domain is GAGVSQSPRYKVTKRGQDVALRCDPISGHVSLYWYRQALGQGPEFLTYFNYEAQQDKSGLPNDRFSAERPEGSISTLTIQRTEQRDSAMYRCASSSIPRGVKNIQYFGAGTRLSVL.